The text below deals with one T cell receptor beta chain. Which antigen it targets is not known. No base qualities exist here, and no much larger clone lies one base off it. Patients with autoimmune disease history or receiving systemic immunosuppression were excluded from the trial. In every dose cohort, peripheral blood was drawn for TCR sequencing at baseline, cycle 4 day 1, and cycle 7 day 1. The samples were taken from a phase I, first-in-human, multicenter, open-label dose-escalation trial of ivuxolimab. Adults with locally advanced or metastatic melanoma, renal cell, hepatocellular, or head and neck squamous cell carcinoma were enrolled in the trial. Before TCR sequencing, CD4+ T cells and CD8+ T cells were sorted from peripheral blood as separate populations. This entry belongs to a study of OX40 agonist ivuxolimab in advanced cancers. About the investigation overall: Ivuxolimab was an agonistic, fully human IgG2 monoclonal antibody directed against OX40 (CD134), a costimulatory receptor. Intravenous ivuxolimab was administered to patients every 2 weeks at six dose levels: 0.01, 0.1, 0.3, 1.5, 3 and 10 mg/kg. Of the roughly 53 patients in dose escalation, about 19 had hepatocellular carcinoma, roughly 15 had melanoma, 9 had renal cell carcinoma and 9 had head and neck cancer. In the dose-escalation cohort, more than 75% of patients were male, and the mean age was approximately 60 years, with a range of about 20 to 79. Patients were allowed to have had prior anti-PD-1, anti-PD-L1 or anti-CTLA-4 therapy, and around 40% of the dose-escalation patients had previously received checkpoint inhibitors. Partial responses were achieved by three dose-escalation patients, of whom one had hepatocellular carcinoma and two had cutaneous melanoma. The point of sequencing TCRbeta in the periphery was to test whether ivuxolimab changed TCR sequence diversity and drove clonal T-cell expansion. The paper describes the monotherapy dose-escalation part (N of about 57 patients) of the phase I trial of ivuxolimab.

To sequence the TCRbeta CDR3 region, genomic DNA was isolated from the sorted cells. The immunoSEQ Assay was used to sequence the TCRbeta CDR3 regions. TCRdb limited this immuneACCESS table to in-frame rearrangements with V and J called. A share of clones is missing; checked studies link under half to unresolved V genes, and the rest is unexplained. The sample records approximately 100,000 clones, around 90% of which are singletons. 0.5% to 0.65% of the sample lies in the top ten. The CDR3 measures 13 amino acids from cysteine to phenylalanine. Of all the DNA, just the CDR3 is kept, 39 bases in frame from base 1. CDR1 and CDR2 are read off the germline V gene as SGHAT and FQNNGV. V is reduced by 5 bases and J by 5 bases, leaving a spacing of 10 bases between them. The full study reports these points: In the 0.1-3.0 mg/kg groups, partial responders were among the patients with the lowest normalized peripheral clonal expansion, particularly in CD8+ T cells. Low levels of normalized T-cell clonal expansion were also shown by some nonresponding patients. After ivuxolimab, expanded clones were on average more numerous among CD8+ T cells than among CD4+ T cells. Antigen specificity was not determined for the clonally expanded peripheral T cells. At doses of 0.1 to 3.0 mg/kg, clonal expansion of both CD4+ and CD8+ blood T cells was observed from baseline to week 6.

The starting material was CD4+ or CD8+ T cells sorted from blood, obtained in a trial of the OX40 agonist ivuxolimab. This chain joins TRBV11-2 to TRBJ2-1; the D gene identity is not certain. The origin of this receptor is an adult with an advanced solid tumor such as melanoma, head and neck, liver or kidney cancer. The CDR3 reads CASSPREDNEQFF. The DNA sequence reads TGTGCCAGCAGCCCGAGAGAAGACAATGAGCAGTTCTTC.